There are many counts of the clone carrying this T cell receptor (beta chain). The antigen remains undetermined. The CDR3 extends over 16 amino acids. Trimming took 4 bases from V and 0 from J; bases not matched to a gene: 6. Germline-derived CDR1 and CDR2 are SGHRS and YFSETQ. This record comes from a study of CD8 T cells in ankylosing spondylitis. Whole-study results and caveats: A TCR beta motif made of fewer than ten highly homologous variants seemed typical of ankylosing spondylitis blood.

TCRdb reanalysed the 5' RACE reads using MiXCR and keeps one entry per CDR3 protein. The sample records a few hundred thousand distinct CDR3 sequences, around 22% being singletons. The chain links TRBV5-1 to TRBJ2-1, with 8 bases that match TRBD2. Sequenced: blood, either unsorted or a sorted T cell fraction (not recorded which). This clonotype was obtained from a male donor with ankylosing spondylitis. This CDR3 reads CASSLSGASSYNEQFF. The CDR3 DNA reads TGCGCCAGCAGCCTTAGCGGGGCAAGCTCCTACAATGAGCAGTTCTTC.